These 20 T cell receptor beta chains came from one sample sequenced in a study of CD8+ T cells in alopecia areata. After isolation, RNA underwent reverse transcription to generate cDNA as the sequencing template. Libraries were prepared by immunoSEQ multiplex PCR; TCRdb keeps only in-frame clonotypes and omits some of them. The table includes approximately 82,000 clones, 45% to 60% detected once. The sequencing input was NKG2D-high CD8+ T cells sorted from blood. These receptors came from a human donor with alopecia areata.

V usage is TRBV7-9 and J usage is TRBJ2-1; D gene unclear. The germline V and J ends were trimmed by 7 bases and 3 bases, with 16 bases remaining between them. CDR1 SEHNR and CDR2 FQNEAQ come from the germline V gene (reference sequence). The CDR3 extends over 15 amino acids. CDR3 sequence reads: CASTDLTTYYNEQFF. DNA of the CDR3: TGTGCCAGCACCGACCTCACGACGTACTACAATGAGCAGTTCTTC.

The chain couples TRBV14 to TRBJ2-1; tentatively, D is TRBD2 (5 bases). Trimming pared 8 bases from V and 3 bases from J, leaving 8 bases between. There are 12 residues in the CDR3. CDR1 and CDR2 (germline): SGHDN, FVKESK. The CDR3, as DNA: TGTGCCAGCCAACTAGGCTACAATGAGCAGTTCTTC. Protein product: CASQLGYNEQFF.

This rearrangement joins TRBV5-6 to TRBJ2-7, with a tentative D call TRBD2 (5 bases). Germline assignment: CDR1 SGHDT and CDR2 YYEEEE. Deletions cut 0 bases from V and 3 bases from J, with 7 bases between. This CDR3 region has 13 residues. The CDR3 spells CASSLGAVYEQYF. The CDR3 coding sequence is TGTGCCAGCAGCTTGGGAGCGGTCTACGAGCAGTACTTC.

The chain recombines TRBV29-1 with TRBJ2-5, with D perhaps matching TRBD1 or TRBD2 (6 bases each). CDR3 length: 14 amino acids. V lost 0 bases and J lost 5, with 13 bases in between. Per the germline V gene, CDR1 is SQVTM and CDR2 is ANQGSEA. In nucleotides, the CDR3 is TGCAGCGTTGAAGATAAGGGGGGCGGGGAGACCCAGTACTTC. Protein sequence: CSVEDKGGGETQYF.

J is TRBJ1-2 and V is TRBV4-3, with 8 bases lining up with TRBD1. The length of the CDR3 is 15 residues. V trimming: 2 bases; J trimming: 4 bases; junction bases outside the gene matches: 6. In germline, CDR1 is LGHNA, CDR2 YSLEER. CDR3 sequence: CASSQNYRGIYGYTF. For the CDR3, the DNA is TGCGCCAGCAGCCAAAATTACAGGGGGATCTATGGCTACACCTTC.

This clone was seen a handful of times. This chain links TRBV10-3 with TRBJ2-1; 9 nucleotides match TRBD2. Germline V gives CDR1 ENHRY, CDR2 SYGVKD. The CDR3 is made up of 16 amino acids. Unmatched junction bases numbered 9, after V lost 5 bases and J lost 4 bases. The CDR3 loop reads CAISSVTSGMYNEQFF. CDR3 nucleotide sequence: TGTGCCATCAGTTCTGTGACTAGCGGAATGTACAATGAGCAGTTCTTC.

This chain connects TRBV5-6 to TRBJ2-3, with D hard to call. Trimming took off 4 bases at V and 1 base at J, with 13 bases between the two ends. Germline V lookup: CDR1 SGHDT, CDR2 YYEEEE. The CDR3 is 15 amino acids. CDR3 sequence reads: CASSPDWRGTDTQYF. The CDR3 DNA reads TGTGCCAGCAGCCCCGACTGGAGAGGCACAGATACGCAGTATTTT.

The rearrangement uses TRBV27 and TRBJ1-1, with D possibly TRBD1 on 6 matching bases. V was pared by 0 bases and J by 1 base, with 9 bases between. The CDR3 consists of 15 residues. Germline assignment: CDR1 MNHEY and CDR2 SMNVEV (reference sequence). CDR3 bases: TGTGCCAGCAGTTTATCCGGACAGAGGAACACTGAAGCTTTCTTT. This gives the protein CASSLSGQRNTEAFF.

There are a few counts of this clone. This chain joins TRBV13 and TRBJ2-7; D is ambiguous. CDR1 PRHDT and CDR2 FYEKMQ come from the germline V gene (reference sequence). The CDR3 loop spans 13 amino acids. Trimming shortened V by 4 bases and J by 1 base, and 8 bases separated the two germline ends. Written as DNA, the CDR3 is TGTGCCAGCAGCTCGACCGTTTCCTACGAGCAGTACTTC. Translating gives CASSSTVSYEQYF.

The V call is TRBV20-1, the J call TRBJ1-2; D not certain. The CDR3 sequence is 11 residues long. V was trimmed by 1 base and J by 6 bases, leaving 6 bases between them. Germline V gene lookup returns CDR1 DFQATT and CDR2 SNEGSKA (reference sequence). CDR3 amino acids: CSARAWDGYTF. DNA for the CDR3: TGCAGTGCTAGAGCGTGGGATGGCTACACCTTC.

This clone showed up just a few times. The chain has TRBV15 and TRBJ1-4, with a possible D match to TRBD1 (5 bases). Trimming removed 4 bases at V and 16 bases at J, with 19 bases between. The CDR3 loop spans 13 amino acids. The germline gives CDR1 LNHNV, CDR2 YYDKDF (reference sequence). CDR3: CATSTLRDHRQFF. CDR3 DNA sequence: TGTGCCACCAGCACCCTCCGGGACCACCGTCAGTTTTTT.

This clone was seen only a few times. The chain is built from TRBV28 and TRBJ2-5; weak D call: TRBD2 (5 bases). The CDR3 length is 12 residues. Trimming cost V 7 bases and J 1 base, with 7 bases left between them. CDR1 and CDR2 from the germline V gene are MDHEN and SYDVKM. CDR3 DNA: TGTGCCAGCACGGACTCCCAAGAGACCCAGTACTTC. It translates to CASTDSQETQYF. The entire variable domain, with the rest obtained from reference TRBV28 and TRBJ2-5, is as follows: DVKVTQSSRYLVKRTGEKVFLECVQDMDHENMFWYRQDPGLGLRLIYFSYDVKMKEKGDIPEGYSVSREKKERFSLILESASTNQTSMYLCASTDSQETQYFGPGTRLLVL.

The rearrangement links TRBV2 to TRBJ2-1; D is perhaps TRBD2 (5 bases). V lost 8 bases, J lost 2 bases, and 37 bases lay in between. Germline loops: CDR1 SNHLY, CDR2 FYNNEI. The CDR3 is 22 amino acids. The DNA of the CDR3 is TGTGCCAGCTCAGACATGATTGATCTAGCCCGGGTTGGCGATAAAGCCTACAATGAGCAGTTCTTC. Protein product: CASSDMIDLARVGDKAYNEQFF.

The chain joins TRBV13 to TRBJ2-1; the D is unclear. Germline assignment: CDR1 PRHDT and CDR2 FYEKMQ (reference sequence). The V end lost 2 bases, the J end lost 2 bases, and 13 bases lay between the germline ends. There are 16 residues in the CDR3. The CDR3 nucleotides read TGTGCCAGCAGCTTAACCGACCCCCATCCCTACAATGAGCAGTTCTTC. Its protein is CASSLTDPHPYNEQFF. The full variable domain, its missing parts supplied by reference TRBV13 and TRBJ2-1, is AAGVIQSPRHLIKEKRETATLKCYPIPRHDTVYWYQQGPGQDPQFLISFYEKMQSDKGSIPDRFSAQQFSDYHSELNMSSLELGDSALYFCASSLTDPHPYNEQFFGPGTRLTVL.

J is TRBJ2-2 and V is TRBV7-9; 7 bases agree with TRBD2. CDR3 length equals 14 residues. Trimming removed 8 bases from V and 1 base from J; junction bases left unmatched: 4. Germline V CDR1 and CDR2: SEHNR, FQNEAQ (reference sequence). CDR3 nucleotide sequence: TGTGCCAGCGTCCGGGGGGAGAACACCGGGGAGCTGTTTTTT. The encoded protein is CASVRGENTGELFF.

The V call is TRBV6-6, the J call TRBJ2-7, with D possibly being TRBD2 (6 bases). The CDR3 runs 14 residues. The V end was cut by 5 bases, the J end by 5 bases, with 16 bases between. Germline loops: CDR1 MNHNY, CDR2 SVGAGI (reference sequence). As DNA, the CDR3 is TGTGCCAGCAGTCTAGTGGGGGGAGCGGACGAGCAGTACTTC. It yields the protein CASSLVGGADEQYF.

CDR3 sequence reads: CASSWGTLTYEQYF. CDR3 DNA: TGTGCCAGCAGCTGGGGGACACTAACCTACGAGCAGTACTTC. The chain employs TRBV5-6 and TRBJ2-7; a weak D match, TRBD1 (6 bases). The V and J ends lost 3 bases and 2 bases respectively, with 12 bases between them. CDR1 SGHDT and CDR2 YYEEEE come from the germline V gene. This CDR3 has 14 residues.

The chain combines TRBV28 with TRBJ2-7, with D unclear. This CDR3 has 11 amino acids. Germline V gene lookup returns CDR1 MDHEN and CDR2 SYDVKM. The V and J ends lost 3 bases and 4 bases respectively, with 4 bases between them. CDR3 in amino acids: CASSLEYEQYF. CDR3 bases: TGTGCCAGCAGTTTGGAGTACGAGCAGTACTTC.

The rearrangement joins TRBV28 to TRBJ2-1; 14 bases line up with TRBD2. The V gene's germline CDR1 is MDHEN and CDR2 SYDVKM. V shed 5 bases, J shed 8 bases, and the junction held 5 bases outside the gene matches. The CDR3 spans 15 residues. The CDR3 loop is CASSGTSGSFDEQFF. Written as DNA, the CDR3 is TGTGCCAGCAGTGGGACTAGCGGGAGTTTTGATGAGCAGTTCTTC.

This chain joins TRBV11-2 and TRBJ2-3; D may correspond to TRBD1 or TRBD2 (6 bases each). The CDR3 totals 14 residues. V shed 4 bases and J shed 1 base, with 9 bases lying between them. The germline V gene has CDR1 SGHAT and CDR2 FQNNGV. The CDR3 protein is CASSSRGGTDTQYF. For the CDR3, the DNA is TGTGCCAGCAGCTCGAGGGGGGGCACAGATACGCAGTATTTT.